This T cell receptor beta chain stems from a study of blood T cell repertoires in COVID-19. Study at large: The United States, Italy and Spain provided the acute and convalescent COVID-19 samples.

Authors' analysis steps: Quantification of nucleated cells was approximated via reference gene primer amplification. Data came from immunoSEQ multiplex PCR; TCRdb stores just in-frame clones and leaves some out. That table furnishes V, J and clone size, whereas the DNA furnished D and trimming. The sample carries around 150,000 clones, approximately 86% recorded once. Germline-derived CDR1 and CDR2 are SGHRS and YFSETQ. CDR3 length: 16 residues. Losses at the gene ends were 3 bases for V and 2 bases for J; bases not matched to a gene: 8. Sequencing was performed on peripheral blood. The sequence was obtained from a man between 65 and 85 years old with acute or convalescent COVID-19. This chain joins TRBV5-1 and TRBJ1-2; 9 bases are shared with TRBD1. The DNA for the CDR3 is TGCGCCAGCAGCTCGGGGGACAGGGCGGAGAACTATGGCTACACCTTC. This encodes CASSSGDRAENYGYTF.